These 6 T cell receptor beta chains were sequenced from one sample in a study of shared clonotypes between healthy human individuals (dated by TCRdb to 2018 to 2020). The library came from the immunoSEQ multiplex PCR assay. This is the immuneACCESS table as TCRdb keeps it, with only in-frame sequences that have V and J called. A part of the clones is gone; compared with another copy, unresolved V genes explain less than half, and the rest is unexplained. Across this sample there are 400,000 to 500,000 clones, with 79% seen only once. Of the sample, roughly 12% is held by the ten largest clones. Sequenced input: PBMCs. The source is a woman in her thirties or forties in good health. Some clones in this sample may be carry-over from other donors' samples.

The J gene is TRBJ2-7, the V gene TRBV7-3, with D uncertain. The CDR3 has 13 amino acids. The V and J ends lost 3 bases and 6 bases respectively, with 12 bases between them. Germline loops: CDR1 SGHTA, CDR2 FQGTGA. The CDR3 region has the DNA TGTGCCAGCAGCTTCGCCTCTTATGGCGAGCAGTACTTC. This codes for CASSFASYGEQYF.

The CDR3 sequence: CASSPGQGGIDNSPLHF. The DNA for the CDR3 is TGTGCCAGCTCACCGGGCCAAGGGGGCATAGATAATTCACCCCTCCACTTT. The rearrangement joins TRBV18 to TRBJ1-6, with 7 nucleotides matching TRBD1. With V trimmed by 3 bases and J by 5 bases, 10 bases remained unmatched. This CDR3 has 17 amino acids. Germline V gene sequence: CDR1 KGHSH, CDR2 LQKENI.

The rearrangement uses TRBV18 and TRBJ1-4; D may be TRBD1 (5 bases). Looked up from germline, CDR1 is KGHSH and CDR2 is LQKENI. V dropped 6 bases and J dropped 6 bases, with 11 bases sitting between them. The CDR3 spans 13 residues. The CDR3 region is CASSPDRDEKLFF. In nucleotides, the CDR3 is TGTGCCAGCTCTCCAGACAGAGATGAAAAACTGTTTTTT.

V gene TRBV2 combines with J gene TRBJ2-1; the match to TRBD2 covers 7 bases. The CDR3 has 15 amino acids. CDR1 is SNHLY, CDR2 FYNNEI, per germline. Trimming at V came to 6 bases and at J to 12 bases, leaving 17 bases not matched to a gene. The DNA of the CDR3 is TGTGCCAGCAGCGTACTAGCGCTGGCCGTCGCCGGGCAGTTCTTC. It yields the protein CASSVLALAVAGQFF.

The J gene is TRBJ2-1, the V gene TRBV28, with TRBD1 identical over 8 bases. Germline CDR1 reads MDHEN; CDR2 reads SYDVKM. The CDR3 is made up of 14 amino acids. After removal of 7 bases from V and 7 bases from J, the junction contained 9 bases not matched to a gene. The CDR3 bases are TGTGCCAGCACCCCAAGTTGGACAGGGAATGAGCAGTTCTTC. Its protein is CASTPSWTGNEQFF.

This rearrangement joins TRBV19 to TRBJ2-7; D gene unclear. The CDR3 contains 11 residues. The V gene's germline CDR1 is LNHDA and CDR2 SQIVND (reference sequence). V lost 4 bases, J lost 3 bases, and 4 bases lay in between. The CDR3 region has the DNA TGTGCCAGTAGTAATTACTACGAGCAGTACTTC. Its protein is CASSNYYEQYF.